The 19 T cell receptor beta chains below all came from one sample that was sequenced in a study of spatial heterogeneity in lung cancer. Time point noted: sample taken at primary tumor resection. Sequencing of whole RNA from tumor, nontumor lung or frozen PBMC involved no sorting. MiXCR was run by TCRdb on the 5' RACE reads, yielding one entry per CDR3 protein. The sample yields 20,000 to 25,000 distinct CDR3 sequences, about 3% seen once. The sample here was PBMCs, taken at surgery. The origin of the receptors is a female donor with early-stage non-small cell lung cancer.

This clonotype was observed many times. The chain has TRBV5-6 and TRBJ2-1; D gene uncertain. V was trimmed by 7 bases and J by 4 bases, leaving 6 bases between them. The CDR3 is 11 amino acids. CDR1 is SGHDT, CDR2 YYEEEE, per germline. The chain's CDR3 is CASFKYNEQFF. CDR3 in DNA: TGTGCCAGCTTCAAGTACAATGAGCAGTTCTTC.

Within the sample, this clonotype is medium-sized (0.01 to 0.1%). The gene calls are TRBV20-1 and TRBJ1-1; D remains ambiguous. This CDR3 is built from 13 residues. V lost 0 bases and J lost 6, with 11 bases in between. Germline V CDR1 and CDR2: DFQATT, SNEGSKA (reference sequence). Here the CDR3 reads CSARDGSRPEAFF. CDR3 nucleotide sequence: TGCAGTGCTAGAGATGGTTCTCGTCCTGAAGCTTTCTTT.

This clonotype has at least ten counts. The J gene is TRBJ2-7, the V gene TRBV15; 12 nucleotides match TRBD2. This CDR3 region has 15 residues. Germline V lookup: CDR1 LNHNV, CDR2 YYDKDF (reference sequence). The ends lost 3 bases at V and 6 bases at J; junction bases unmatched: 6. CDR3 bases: TGTGCCACCAGCAGGATTCTAGCGGGAGGGGGCGAGCAGTACTTC. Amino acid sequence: CATSRILAGGGEQYF.

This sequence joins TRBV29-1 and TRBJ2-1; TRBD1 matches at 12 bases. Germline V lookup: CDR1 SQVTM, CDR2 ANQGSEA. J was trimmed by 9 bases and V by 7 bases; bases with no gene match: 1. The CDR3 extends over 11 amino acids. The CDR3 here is CSGDRGPEQFF. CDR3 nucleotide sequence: TGCAGCGGGGACAGGGGGCCTGAGCAGTTCTTC.

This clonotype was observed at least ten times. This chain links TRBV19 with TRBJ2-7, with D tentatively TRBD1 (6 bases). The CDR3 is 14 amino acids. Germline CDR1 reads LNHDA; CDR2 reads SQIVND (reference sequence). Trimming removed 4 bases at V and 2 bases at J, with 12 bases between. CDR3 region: CASSTYGQPYEQYF. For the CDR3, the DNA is TGTGCCAGTAGTACATATGGACAGCCCTACGAGCAGTACTTC.

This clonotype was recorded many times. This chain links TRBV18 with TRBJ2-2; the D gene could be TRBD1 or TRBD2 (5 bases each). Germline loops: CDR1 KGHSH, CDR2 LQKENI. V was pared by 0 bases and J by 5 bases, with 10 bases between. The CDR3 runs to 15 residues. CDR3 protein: CASSPPGTGTGELFF. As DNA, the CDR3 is TGTGCCAGCTCACCACCAGGGACGGGAACCGGGGAGCTGTTTTTT. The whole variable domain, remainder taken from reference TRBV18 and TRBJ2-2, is NAGVMQNPRHLVRRRGQEARLRCSPMKGHSHVYWYRQLPEEGLKFMVYLQKENIIDESGMPKERFSAEFPKEGPSILRIQQVVRGDSAAYFCASSPPGTGTGELFFGEGSRLTVL.

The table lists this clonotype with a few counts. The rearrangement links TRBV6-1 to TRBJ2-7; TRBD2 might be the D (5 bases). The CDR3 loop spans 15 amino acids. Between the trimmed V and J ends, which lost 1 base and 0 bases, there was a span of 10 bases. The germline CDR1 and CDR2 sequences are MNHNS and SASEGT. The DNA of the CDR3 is TGTGCCAGCAGTGAAGAGGGAGTGAGCTCCTACGAGCAGTACTTC. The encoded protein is CASSEEGVSSYEQYF.

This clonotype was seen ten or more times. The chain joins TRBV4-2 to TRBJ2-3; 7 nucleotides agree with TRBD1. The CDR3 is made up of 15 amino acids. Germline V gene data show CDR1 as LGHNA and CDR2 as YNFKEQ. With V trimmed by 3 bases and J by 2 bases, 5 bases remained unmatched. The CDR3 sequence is CASSQRDRTTDTQYF. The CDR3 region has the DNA TGTGCCAGCAGCCAGAGGGACAGAACCACAGATACGCAGTATTTT.

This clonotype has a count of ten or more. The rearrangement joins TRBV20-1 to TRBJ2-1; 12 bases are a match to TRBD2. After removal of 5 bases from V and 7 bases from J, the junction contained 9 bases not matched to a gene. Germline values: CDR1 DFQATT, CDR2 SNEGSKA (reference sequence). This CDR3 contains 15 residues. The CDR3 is CSAGLAGRDTNEQFF. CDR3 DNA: TGCAGTGCTGGACTAGCGGGAAGGGATACAAATGAGCAGTTCTTC.

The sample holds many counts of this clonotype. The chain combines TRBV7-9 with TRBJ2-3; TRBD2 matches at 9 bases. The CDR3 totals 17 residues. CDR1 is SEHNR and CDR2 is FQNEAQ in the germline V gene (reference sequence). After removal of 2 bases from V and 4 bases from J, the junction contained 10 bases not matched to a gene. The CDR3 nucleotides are TGTGCCAGCAGCTTATGGGTTAGCGGGAGAAGCGCAGATACGCAGTATTTT. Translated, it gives CASSLWVSGRSADTQYF.

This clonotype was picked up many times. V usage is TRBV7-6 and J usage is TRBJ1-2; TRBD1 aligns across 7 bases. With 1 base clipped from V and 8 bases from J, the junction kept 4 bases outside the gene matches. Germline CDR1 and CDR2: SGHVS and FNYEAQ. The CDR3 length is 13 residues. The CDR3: CASSLEQGGGYTF. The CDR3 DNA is TGTGCCAGCAGCTTAGAGCAGGGGGGCGGCTACACCTTC.

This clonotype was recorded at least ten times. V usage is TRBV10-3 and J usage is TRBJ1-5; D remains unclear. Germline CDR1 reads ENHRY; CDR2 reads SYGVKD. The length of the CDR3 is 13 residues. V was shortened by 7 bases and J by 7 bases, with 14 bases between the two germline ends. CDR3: CAINADLRQPQHF. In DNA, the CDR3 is TGTGCCATCAATGCAGACCTGAGACAGCCCCAGCATTTT.

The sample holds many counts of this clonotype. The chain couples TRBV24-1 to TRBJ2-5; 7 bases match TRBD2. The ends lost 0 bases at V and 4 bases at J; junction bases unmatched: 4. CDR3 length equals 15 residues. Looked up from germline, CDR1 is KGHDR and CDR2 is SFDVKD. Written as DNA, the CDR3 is TGTGCCACCAGTGATTTGACTAGCGACCCAGAGACCCAGTACTTC. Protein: CATSDLTSDPETQYF.

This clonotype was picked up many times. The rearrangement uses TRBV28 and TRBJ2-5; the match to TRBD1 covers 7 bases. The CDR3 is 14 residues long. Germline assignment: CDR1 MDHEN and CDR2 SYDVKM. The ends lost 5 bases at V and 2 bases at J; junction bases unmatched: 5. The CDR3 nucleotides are TGTGCCAGCAGTCCCGACAGGGTGCAAGAGACCCAGTACTTC. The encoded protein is CASSPDRVQETQYF. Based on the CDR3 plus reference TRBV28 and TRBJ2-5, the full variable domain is DVKVTQSSRYLVKRTGEKVFLECVQDMDHENMFWYRQDPGLGLRLIYFSYDVKMKEKGDIPEGYSVSREKKERFSLILESASTNQTSMYLCASSPDRVQETQYFGPGTRLLVL.

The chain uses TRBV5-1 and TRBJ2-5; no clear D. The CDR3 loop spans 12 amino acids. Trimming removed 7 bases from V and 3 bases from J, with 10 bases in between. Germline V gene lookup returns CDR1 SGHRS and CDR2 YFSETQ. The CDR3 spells CASGYSEETQYF. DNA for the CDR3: TGCGCCAGCGGATACTCCGAAGAGACCCAGTACTTC.

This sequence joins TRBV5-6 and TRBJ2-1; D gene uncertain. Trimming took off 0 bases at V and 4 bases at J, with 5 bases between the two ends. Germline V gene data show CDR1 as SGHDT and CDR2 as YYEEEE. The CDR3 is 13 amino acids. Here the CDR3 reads CASSLGAYNEQFF. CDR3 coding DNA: TGTGCCAGCAGCTTGGGAGCATACAATGAGCAGTTCTTC.

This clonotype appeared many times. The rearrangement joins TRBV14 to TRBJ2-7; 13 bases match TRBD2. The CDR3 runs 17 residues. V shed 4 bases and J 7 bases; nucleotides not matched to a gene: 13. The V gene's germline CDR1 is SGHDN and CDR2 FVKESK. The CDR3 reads CASSLLGTSGIPTEQYF. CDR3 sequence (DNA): TGTGCCAGCAGCCTGCTCGGGACTAGCGGGATACCTACGGAGCAGTACTTC. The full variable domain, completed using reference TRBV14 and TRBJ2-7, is EAGVTQFPSHSVIEKGQTVTLRCDPISGHDNLYWYRRVMGKEIKFLLHFVKESKQDESGMPNNRFLAERTGGTYSTLKVQPAELEDSGVYFCASSLLGTSGIPTEQYFGPGTRLTVT.

The CDR3, as DNA: TGTGCCAGCAGTTTTATAGGGGGCGCAGATACGCAGTATTTT. Its protein product is CASSFIGGADTQYF. The V gene is TRBV2, the J gene TRBJ2-3; 7 positions match TRBD1. With 5 bases clipped from V and 4 bases from J, the junction kept 6 bases outside the gene matches. Germline V gene data show CDR1 as SNHLY and CDR2 as FYNNEI. The CDR3 is 14 amino acids.

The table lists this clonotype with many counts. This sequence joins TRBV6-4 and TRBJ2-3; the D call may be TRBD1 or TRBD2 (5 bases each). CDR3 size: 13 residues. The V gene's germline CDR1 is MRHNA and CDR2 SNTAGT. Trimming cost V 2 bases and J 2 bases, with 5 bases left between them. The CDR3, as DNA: TGTGCCAGCAGTGACGGGACCACAGATACGCAGTATTTT. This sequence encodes CASSDGTTDTQYF.